The clone carrying this TCR beta chain came up once. Its matching antigen is unknown. The treatment here: oral pan-JAK inhibitor, 5-10 mg twice daily. Germline values: CDR1 LGHNA, CDR2 YSLEER. Trimming stripped 0 bases from V and 7 bases from J, with 28 bases between. The CDR3 covers 20 residues. In each case, RNA was isolated and then reverse transcribed into cDNA as the sequencing template. Sequencing used immunoSEQ multiplex PCR; TCRdb keeps in-frame clones, though not all of them. In the table there are some 150,000 clones, around 82% of which are singletons. The data originate from a study of CD8+ T cells in alopecia areata. Study results and limitations: Scalp sequencing also captures normal skin's resident alphabeta T cells. In lesional scalp, particularly from alopecia totalis/universalis, clonality was higher than in normal scalp. A great number of expanded lesional clones endured in scalp and blood during tofacitinib.

The chain uses TRBV4-3 and TRBJ2-1; tentative D call: TRBD1 (7 bases). The clonotype originates from a human donor with alopecia areata. This specimen was CD8+ T cells sorted from blood, taken at week 4, from a patient treated with tofacitinib. CDR3 in DNA: TGCGCCAGCAGCCAAGATCGCGCAGGGGGATACGGGGGATCGCGGAATGAGCAGTTCTTC. Its translation is CASSQDRAGGYGGSRNEQFF.